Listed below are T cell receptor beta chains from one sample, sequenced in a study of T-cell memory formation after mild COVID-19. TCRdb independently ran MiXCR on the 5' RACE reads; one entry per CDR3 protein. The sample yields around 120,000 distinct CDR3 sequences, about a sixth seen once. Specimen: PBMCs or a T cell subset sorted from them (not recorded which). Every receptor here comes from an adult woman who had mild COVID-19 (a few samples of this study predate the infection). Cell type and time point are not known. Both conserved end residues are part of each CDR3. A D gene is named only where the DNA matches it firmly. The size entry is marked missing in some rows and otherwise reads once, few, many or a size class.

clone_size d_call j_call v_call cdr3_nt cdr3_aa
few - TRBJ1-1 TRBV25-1 TGTGCCAGCAGTGAAGGGGGAAGAGAAGCTTTCTTT CASSEGGREAFF
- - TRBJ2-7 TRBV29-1 TGCAGCGTTGAAGTGACAGGCTACGAGCAGTACTTC CSVEVTGYEQYF
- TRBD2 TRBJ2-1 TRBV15 TGTGCCACCAGCAGGGCTCGACTAGCGGGAGGCAGAAATGAGCAGTTCTTC CATSRARLAGGRNEQFF
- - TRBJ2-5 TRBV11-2 TGTGCCAGCAGCTTAGGGGGGCGTAAGGAGACCCAGTACTTC CASSLGGRKETQYF
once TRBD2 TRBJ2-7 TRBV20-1 TGCTGTGCTAGATGGAGCGCTAGCGGATCCCCCTACGAGCAGTACTTC CCARWSASGSPYEQYF
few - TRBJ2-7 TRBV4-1 TGCGCCAGCAGCCAAGTCAGCGGACAGACCTACGAGCAGTACTTC CASSQVSGQTYEQYF
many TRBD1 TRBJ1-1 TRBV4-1 TGCGCCAGCAGCAGGACAGGGCTGAACACTGAAGCTTTCTTT CASSRTGLNTEAFF
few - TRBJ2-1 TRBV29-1 TGCAGCGTTGATGGGGTCCGGGAGCCTCCCAATGAGCAGTTCTTC CSVDGVREPPNEQFF
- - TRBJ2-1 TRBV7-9 TGTGCCAGCAGCTTAGCGGAGAGAACCTTCACTTACAATGAGCAGTTCTTC CASSLAERTFTYNEQFF
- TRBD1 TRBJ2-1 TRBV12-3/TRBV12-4 TGTGCCAGCAGTCCCACCGGGACAGGGAGAGGGGAGTTCTTC CASSPTGTGRGEFF
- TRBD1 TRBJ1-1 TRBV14 TGTGCCAGCAGCCCTCAGGGGGGAACTGAAGCTTTCTTT CASSPQGGTEAFF
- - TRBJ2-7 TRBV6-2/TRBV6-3 TGTGCCAGCTCTAGCGAGCAGTACTTC CASSSEQYF
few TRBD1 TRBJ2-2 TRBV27 TGTGCCAGCAGGCTCACAGGGGGAACGAACACCGGGGAGCTGTTTTTT CASRLTGGTNTGELFF
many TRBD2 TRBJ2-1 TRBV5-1 TGCGCCAGCTACGGGGGGGCCGATCCCAGAAATGAGCAGTTCTTC CASYGGADPRNEQFF
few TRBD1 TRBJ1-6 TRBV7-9 TGTGCCAGCAGCTCTCAGCGGGACAGCTTAAATTCATGCCTCCACTTT CASSSQRDSLNSCLHF
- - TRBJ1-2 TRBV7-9 TGTGCCAGCAGCAAACTTGCAGGGCAAGAATTCTATGGCTACACCTTC CASSKLAGQEFYGYTF
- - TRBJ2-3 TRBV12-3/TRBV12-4 TGTGCCAGCAGTTTACAGGGGGGTGGCACAGATACGCAGTATTTT CASSLQGGGTDTQYF
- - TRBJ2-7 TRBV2 TGTGCCAGCAGTGACCACAGAGCGCGCTACGAGCAGTACTTC CASSDHRARYEQYF
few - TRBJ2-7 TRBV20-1 TGCAGTGCTGGGTCCGGTTGGGGGCTCGACGAGCAGTACTTC CSAGSGWGLDEQYF
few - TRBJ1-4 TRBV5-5 TGTGCCAGCAGCTTGAGAAGTACTAATGAAAAACTGTTTTTT CASSLRSTNEKLFF
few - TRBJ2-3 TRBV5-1 TGCGCCAGCAGCTTCCCCAACCGGGACCAAACCTCTAGCACAGATACGCAGTATTTT CASSFPNRDQTSSTDTQYF
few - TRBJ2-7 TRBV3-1 TGTGCCAGCAGCACCCAATACGAGCAGTACTTC CASSTQYEQYF
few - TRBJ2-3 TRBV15 TGTGCCACCAGCGGGACACGAAGGGGCACAGATACGCAGTATTTT CATSGTRRGTDTQYF
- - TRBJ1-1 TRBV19 TGTGCCAGTACTCCAGGAGATTTTGGGTACACTGAAGCTTTCTTT CASTPGDFGYTEAFF
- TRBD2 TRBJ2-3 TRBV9 TGTGCCAGCAGCGTGACTAGCGCAGGCACAGATACGCAGTATTTT CASSVTSAGTDTQYF
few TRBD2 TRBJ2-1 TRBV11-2 TGTGCCAGCAGCCAGTCCCGGGACTATTATGAGCAGTTCTTC CASSQSRDYYEQFF
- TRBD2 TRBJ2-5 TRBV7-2 TGTGCCAGCAGCTTCTTGGGGGGGCAAGAGACCCAGTACTTC CASSFLGGQETQYF
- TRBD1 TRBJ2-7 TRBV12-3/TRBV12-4 TGTGCCAGCAGTCTCCGGGACAGGGGTTACGAGCAGTACTTC CASSLRDRGYEQYF
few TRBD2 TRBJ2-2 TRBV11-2 TGTGCCAGCAGCCAGGGGTTTCGGACTAGCAACACCGGGGAGCTGTTTTTT CASSQGFRTSNTGELFF
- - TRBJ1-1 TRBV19 TGTGCCAGTACCCCGGGGGAGGCAGCAGCTTTCTTT CASTPGEAAAFF
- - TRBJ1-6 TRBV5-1 TGCGCCAGCAGCCCCGGGGACCAGAATTCACCCCTCCACTTT CASSPGDQNSPLHF
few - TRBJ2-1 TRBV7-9 TGTGCCAGCAGCTCGGGGTTCGTTGGAATCGTTGCCTACAATGAGCAGTTCTTC CASSSGFVGIVAYNEQFF
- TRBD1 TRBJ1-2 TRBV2 TGTGCCAGCAGTGAGGGACAGGCGTCTAACTATGGCTACACCTTC CASSEGQASNYGYTF
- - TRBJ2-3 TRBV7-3 TGTGCCAGCAGCTTAGGGTCGGGTACGCAGTATTTT CASSLGSGTQYF
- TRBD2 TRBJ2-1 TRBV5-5 TGTGCCAGCAGCTTGAGACTAGCGGGATATGATGAGCAGTTCTTC CASSLRLAGYDEQFF
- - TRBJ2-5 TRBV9 TGTGCCAGCAGCCCCCGGGAGAGACAAGAGACCCAGTACTTC CASSPRERQETQYF
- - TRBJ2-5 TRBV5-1 TGCGCCAGCAGCTTCCGGGACACCCAAGAGACCCAGTACTTC CASSFRDTQETQYF
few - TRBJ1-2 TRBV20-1 TGCAGTGCTAGAGGGGACACTAACTATGGCTACACCTTC CSARGDTNYGYTF
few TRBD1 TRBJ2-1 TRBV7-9 TGTGCCAGCAGCCTCGACAGGGGAGGATTTCATGAGCAGTTCTTC CASSLDRGGFHEQFF
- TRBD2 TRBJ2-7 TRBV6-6 TGTGCCAGCAGTCTCACGCGGGAGGACTGTCGTGAGCAGTACTTC CASSLTREDCREQYF
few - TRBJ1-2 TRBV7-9 TGTGCCAGCGCGAGTTGGGGCTATGGCTACACCTTC CASASWGYGYTF